This T cell receptor beta chain was retrieved from a study of monozygotic twins with inflammatory bowel disease. Template switching added UMIs carrying a 6-nucleotide sample barcode. For each CDR3 protein, TCRdb gives one entry from its re-call of the 5' RACE reads, without DNA. This table lists 88,000 or so distinct CDR3 sequences. The V gene's germline CDR1 is SGHRS and CDR2 YFSETQ. The CDR3 totals 16 residues. Sample: blood. This clonotype originated in a human donor with ulcerative colitis or Crohn's disease, or a healthy co-twin of an affected twin (not recorded which). The chain couples TRBV5-1 to TRBJ2-3; TCRdb selects TRBD1, and the lack of DNA leaves this call unchecked. CDR3 sequence: CASSLGSGTGTDTQYF.